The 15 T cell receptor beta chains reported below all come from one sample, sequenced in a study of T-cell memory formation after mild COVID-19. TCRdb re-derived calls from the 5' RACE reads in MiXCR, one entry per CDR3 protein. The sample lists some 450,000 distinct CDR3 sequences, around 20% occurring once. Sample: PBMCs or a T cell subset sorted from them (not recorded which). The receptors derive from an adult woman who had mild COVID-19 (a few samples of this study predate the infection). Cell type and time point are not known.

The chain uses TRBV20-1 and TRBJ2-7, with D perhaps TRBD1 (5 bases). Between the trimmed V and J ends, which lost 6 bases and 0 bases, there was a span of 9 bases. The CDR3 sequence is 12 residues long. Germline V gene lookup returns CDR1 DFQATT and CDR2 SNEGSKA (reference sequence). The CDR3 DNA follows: TGCAGTGCCCACAGGACCTCCTACGAGCAGTACTTC. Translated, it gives CSAHRTSYEQYF.

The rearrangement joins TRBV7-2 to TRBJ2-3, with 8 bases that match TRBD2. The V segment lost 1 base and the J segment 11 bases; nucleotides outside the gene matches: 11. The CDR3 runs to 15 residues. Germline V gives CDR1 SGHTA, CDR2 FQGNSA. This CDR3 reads CASSLGTSLKMGQYF. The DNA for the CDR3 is TGTGCCAGCAGCTTAGGGACTAGCCTGAAAATGGGGCAGTATTTT. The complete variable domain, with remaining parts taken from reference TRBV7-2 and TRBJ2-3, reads GAGVSQSPSNKVTEKGKDVELRCDPISGHTALYWYRQSLGQGLEFLIYFQGNSAPDKSGLPSDRFSAERTGGSVSTLTIQRTQQEDSAVYLCASSLGTSLKMGQYFGPGTRLTVL.

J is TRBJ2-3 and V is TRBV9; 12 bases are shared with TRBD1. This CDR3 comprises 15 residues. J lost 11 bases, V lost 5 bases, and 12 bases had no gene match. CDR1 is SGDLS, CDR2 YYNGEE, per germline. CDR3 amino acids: CASRRGQGATSGQYF. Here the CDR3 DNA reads TGTGCCAGCAGACGGGGACAGGGGGCAACCTCGGGGCAGTATTTT.

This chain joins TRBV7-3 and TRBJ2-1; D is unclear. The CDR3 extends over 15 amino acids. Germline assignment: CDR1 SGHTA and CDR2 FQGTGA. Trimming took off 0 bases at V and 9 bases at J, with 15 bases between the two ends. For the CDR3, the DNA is TGTGCCAGCAGCTTAACGTTAAGTCCCTCGGGTGAGCAGTTCTTC. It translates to CASSLTLSPSGEQFF. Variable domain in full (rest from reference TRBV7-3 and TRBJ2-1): GAGVSQTPSNKVTEKGKYVELRCDPISGHTALYWYRQSLGQGPEFLIYFQGTGAADDSGLPNDRFFAVRPEGSVSTLKIQRTERGDSAVYLCASSLTLSPSGEQFFGPGTRLTVL.

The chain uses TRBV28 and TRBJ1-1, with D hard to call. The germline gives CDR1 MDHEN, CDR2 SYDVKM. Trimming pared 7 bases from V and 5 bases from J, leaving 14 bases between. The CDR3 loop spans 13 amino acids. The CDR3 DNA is TGTGCCAGCACGGACGGAGCCGGGACTGAAGCTTTCTTT. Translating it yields CASTDGAGTEAFF.

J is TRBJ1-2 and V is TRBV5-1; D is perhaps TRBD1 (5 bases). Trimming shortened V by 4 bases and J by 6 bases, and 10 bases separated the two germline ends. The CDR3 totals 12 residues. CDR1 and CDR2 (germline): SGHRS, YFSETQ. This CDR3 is CASSRGMNGYTF. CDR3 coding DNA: TGCGCCAGCAGCAGGGGAATGAATGGCTACACCTTC.

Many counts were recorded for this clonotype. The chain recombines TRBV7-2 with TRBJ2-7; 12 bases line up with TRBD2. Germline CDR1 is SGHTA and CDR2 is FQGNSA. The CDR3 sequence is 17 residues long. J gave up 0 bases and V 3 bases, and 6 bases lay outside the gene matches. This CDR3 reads CASSFRTSGISSYEQYF. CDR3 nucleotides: TGTGCCAGCAGCTTCCGGACTAGCGGGATTAGCTCCTACGAGCAGTACTTC.

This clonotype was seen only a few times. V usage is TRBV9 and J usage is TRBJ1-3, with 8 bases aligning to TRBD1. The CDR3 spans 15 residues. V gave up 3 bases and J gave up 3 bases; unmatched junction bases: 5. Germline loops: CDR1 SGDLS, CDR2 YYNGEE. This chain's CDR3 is CASSATGEGGNTIYF. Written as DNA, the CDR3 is TGTGCCAGCAGCGCGACAGGGGAGGGTGGAAACACCATATATTTT.

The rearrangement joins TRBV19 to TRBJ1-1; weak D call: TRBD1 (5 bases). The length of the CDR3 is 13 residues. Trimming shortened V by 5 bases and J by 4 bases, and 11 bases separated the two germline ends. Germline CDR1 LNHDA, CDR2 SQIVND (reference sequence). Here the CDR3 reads CASSSHGGTEAFF. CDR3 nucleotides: TGTGCCAGTAGTTCCCACGGGGGCACTGAAGCTTTCTTT.

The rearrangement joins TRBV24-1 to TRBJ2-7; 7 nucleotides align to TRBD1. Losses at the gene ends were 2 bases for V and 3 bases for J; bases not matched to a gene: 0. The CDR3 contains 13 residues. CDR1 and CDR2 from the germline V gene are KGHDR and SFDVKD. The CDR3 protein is CATSDWDSYEQYF. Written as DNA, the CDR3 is TGTGCCACCAGTGATTGGGACAGCTACGAGCAGTACTTC.

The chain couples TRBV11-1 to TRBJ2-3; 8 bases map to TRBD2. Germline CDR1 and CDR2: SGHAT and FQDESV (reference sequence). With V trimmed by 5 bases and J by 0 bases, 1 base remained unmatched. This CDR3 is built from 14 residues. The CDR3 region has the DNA TGTGCCAGCAGCCAGCGGGGGAGCACAGATACGCAGTATTTT. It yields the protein CASSQRGSTDTQYF.

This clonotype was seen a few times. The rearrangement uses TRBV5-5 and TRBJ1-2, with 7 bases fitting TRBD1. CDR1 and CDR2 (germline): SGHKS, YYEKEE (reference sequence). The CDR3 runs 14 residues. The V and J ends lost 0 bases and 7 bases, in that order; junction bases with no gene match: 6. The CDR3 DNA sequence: TGTGCCAGCAGCTTGGATGTAGGGGGCAGTGGCTACACCTTC. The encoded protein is CASSLDVGGSGYTF.

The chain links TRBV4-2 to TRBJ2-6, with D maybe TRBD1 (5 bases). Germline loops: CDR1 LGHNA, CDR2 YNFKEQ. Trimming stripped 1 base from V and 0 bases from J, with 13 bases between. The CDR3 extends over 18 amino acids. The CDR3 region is CASSQAYGALSGANVLTF. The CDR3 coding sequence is TGTGCCAGCAGCCAAGCTTATGGGGCCCTCTCTGGGGCCAACGTCCTGACTTTC.

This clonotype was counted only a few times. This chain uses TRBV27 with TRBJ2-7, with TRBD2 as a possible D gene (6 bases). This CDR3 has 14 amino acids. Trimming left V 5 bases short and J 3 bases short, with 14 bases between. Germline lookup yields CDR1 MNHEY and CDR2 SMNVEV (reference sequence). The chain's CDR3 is CASSPTTRGYEQYF. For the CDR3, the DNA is TGTGCCAGCAGTCCTACGACTAGGGGCTACGAGCAGTACTTC.

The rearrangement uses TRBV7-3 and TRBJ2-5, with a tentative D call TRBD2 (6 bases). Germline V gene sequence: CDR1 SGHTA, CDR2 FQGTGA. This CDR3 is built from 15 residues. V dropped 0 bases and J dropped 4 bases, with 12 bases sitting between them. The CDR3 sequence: CASSLTHGSAETQYF. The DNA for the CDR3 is TGTGCCAGCAGCTTAACACACGGGAGCGCAGAGACCCAGTACTTC. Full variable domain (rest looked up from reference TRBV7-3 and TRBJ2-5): GAGVSQTPSNKVTEKGKYVELRCDPISGHTALYWYRQSLGQGPEFLIYFQGTGAADDSGLPNDRFFAVRPEGSVSTLKIQRTERGDSAVYLCASSLTHGSAETQYFGPGTRLLVL.